This T cell receptor (beta chain) was identified during a study of T-cell memory formation after mild COVID-19. About the research overall: Largely, the TCR clusters proved donor specific. Study-level findings and limits: The main location of contracting CD4+ clones was CM and EM, and that of contracting CD8+ clones was EMRA. Clones contracting across day 15 to 85 had a balanced CD4/CD8 profile; later expanding clones leaned CD4+. Nothing confirmed that second-wave clones peaking on day 37 were specific for SARS-CoV-2.

A single record per CDR3 protein comes from TCRdb applying MiXCR to the 5' RACE reads. The sample lists some 120,000 distinct CDR3 sequences, around 15% occurring once. Germline CDR1 is SNHLY and CDR2 is FYNNEI. V shed 7 bases and J shed 3 bases, with 16 bases lying between them. This CDR3 is 14 amino acids long. This clonotype was picked up a small number of times. Antigen unknown. The clonotype was recovered from a man between 18 and 29 years old who had mild COVID-19 (a few samples of this study predate the infection). Cell type and time point are not known. The chain couples TRBV2 to TRBJ2-7; the D gene is possibly TRBD2 (5 bases). Material: PBMCs or a T cell subset sorted from them (not recorded which). The CDR3 region is CASKKSERHYEQYF. In nucleotides, the CDR3 is TGTGCCAGCAAAAAATCCGAGCGGCACTACGAGCAGTACTTC.